The clone carrying this T cell receptor beta chain has a count of ten or more. Its specificity is unknown. This sample was included in a study of breast tumors, draining lymph nodes, adjacent tissues. Findings of the study overall: The data were judged consistent with most tumor T cells coming from lymph node and expanding in tumor. Tumor TCR diversity was below lymph nodes but above nontumor tissue. That most tumor T cells come from lymph nodes remained unproven.

The lymph nodes were axillary draining lymph nodes from breast cancer patients. TCRdb re-derived calls from the multiplex PCR reads in MiXCR, one entry per CDR3 protein. This table has tens of thousands of distinct CDR3 sequences, more than 25% appearing once. The CDR3 contains 16 residues. Trimming took 1 base from V and 0 from J, leaving 8 bases between them. Germline V gene sequence: CDR1 SGHTS, CDR2 YDEGEE. This clonotype was sampled from a female donor with breast cancer. Some clones in this sample may be carry-over from other donors' samples. The material sequenced was axillary lymph node tissue. The J gene is TRBJ2-6, the V gene TRBV5-8; the D is unclear. The CDR3 nucleotides read TGTGCCAGCAGCTTGTGGAAGGTCTCTGGGGCCAACGTCCTGACTTTC. It specifies CASSLWKVSGANVLTF.